The 6 T cell receptor beta chains reported below all come from one sample, sequenced in a study of CD8+ T cells in alopecia areata. Once RNA had been extracted, it was reverse transcribed into cDNA to act as the sequencing template. Clones were read by immunoSEQ multiplex PCR, and TCRdb kept only the in-frame ones, dropping some. The sample includes some 110,000 clones, roughly 58% of them seen just once. Noted treatment: oral pan-JAK inhibitor, 5-10 mg twice daily. This specimen consisted of CD8+ T cells sorted from blood, obtained at week 4, from a patient treated with tofacitinib. The source of these receptors is a human donor with alopecia areata.

J is TRBJ2-1 and V is TRBV5-6; perhaps TRBD2 as D (5 bases). Trimming took 4 bases from V and 5 from J, leaving 13 bases between them. CDR3 length equals 14 residues. Germline values: CDR1 SGHDT, CDR2 YYEEEE. The CDR3 reads CASSPGGRHNEQFF. The DNA of the CDR3 is TGTGCCAGCAGCCCCGGAGGACGCCACAATGAGCAGTTCTTC.

The chain is built from TRBV4-1 and TRBJ1-2, with a possible D match to TRBD1 (5 bases). The germline CDR1 and CDR2 sequences are MGHRA and YSYEKL. The length of the CDR3 is 13 residues. V was pared by 1 base and J by 5 bases, with 8 bases between. The CDR3 DNA is TGCGCCAGCAGCCAAGGGCAGGGATATGGCTACACCTTC. This encodes CASSQGQGYGYTF.

This rearrangement joins TRBV7-9 to TRBJ2-7; D gene ambiguous. Per the germline V gene, CDR1 is SEHNR and CDR2 is FQNEAQ (reference sequence). Trimming removed 5 bases from V and 2 bases from J, with 7 bases in between. The CDR3 is made up of 12 amino acids. The CDR3 DNA follows: TGTGCCAGCAGCGGCGGAGCCTACGAGCAGTACTTC. As protein: CASSGGAYEQYF.

V and J are TRBV7-2 and TRBJ2-2; D unclear. The CDR3 spans 14 residues. Trimming took off 5 bases at V and 6 bases at J, with 13 bases between the two ends. Germline CDR1 and CDR2: SGHTA and FQGNSA. The CDR3 nucleotides are TGTGCCAGCAGCAAATACTGGGATTCCGGGGAGCTGTTTTTT. Its translation is CASSKYWDSGELFF. Complete variable domain (other parts from reference TRBV7-2 and TRBJ2-2): GAGVSQSPSNKVTEKGKDVELRCDPISGHTALYWYRQSLGQGLEFLIYFQGNSAPDKSGLPSDRFSAERTGGSVSTLTIQRTQQEDSAVYLCASSKYWDSGELFFGEGSRLTVL.

J is TRBJ2-1 and V is TRBV9; D not resolved. V lost 0 bases to trimming and J lost 8 bases, with 21 bases between them. This CDR3 is built from 17 residues. Per the germline V gene, CDR1 is SGDLS and CDR2 is YYNGEE. The CDR3 sequence: CASSVAPSARSYDEQFF. Written as DNA, the CDR3 is TGTGCCAGCAGCGTAGCCCCATCCGCGAGGAGCTATGATGAGCAGTTCTTC.

This rearrangement joins TRBV11-2 to TRBJ2-1; D gene ambiguous. V lost 2 bases, J lost 8 bases, and 10 bases lay in between. CDR3 length equals 13 residues. Germline V gives CDR1 SGHAT, CDR2 FQNNGV. CDR3 bases: TGTGCCAGCAGCTTAAGGGCAGGCGATGAGCAGTTCTTC. Encoded protein: CASSLRAGDEQFF.